A selection of T cell receptor beta chains follows, all from one sample in a study of blood T cell repertoires in COVID-19. Sequenced by immunoSEQ multiplex PCR; TCRdb stores in-frame clones only, minus some. The profile covers tens of thousands of clones, with approximately 80% appearing a single time and under 4.5% taken by the ten largest. Sequenced material: peripheral blood. Source of these receptors: a woman in her fifties or sixties with acute or convalescent COVID-19. The conserved cysteine and the conserved F or W are not part of the CDR3 here.

v_call: TRBV7-9
j_call: TRBJ2-7
cdr3_aa: ASRPAWGTSYEQY

v_call: TRBV6-5
j_call: TRBJ1-4
cdr3_aa: ASSLGQGGEKLF

v_call: TRBV2
j_call: TRBJ1-2
cdr3_aa: ASRRKQGADGYT

v_call: TRBV5-1
j_call: TRBJ2-2
cdr3_aa: ASTASGITGELF

v_call: TRBV19
j_call: TRBJ1-5
cdr3_aa: ASSSRQGNQPQH

v_call: TRBV6-6
j_call: TRBJ1-2
cdr3_aa: ASSKTGGGYT

v_call: TRBV6-5
j_call: TRBJ1-6
cdr3_aa: ASSYSIQANSPLH

v_call: TRBV7-8
j_call: TRBJ1-1
cdr3_aa: ASSQQGAGMNTEAF

v_call: TRBV27
j_call: TRBJ2-1
cdr3_aa: ASSPRVVSEQF

v_call: TRBV7-2
j_call: TRBJ2-1
cdr3_aa: ASSLAGTSGSYNEQF

v_call: TRBV5-1
j_call: TRBJ2-3
cdr3_aa: ASTGSGRYLRDTQY

v_call: TRBV9
j_call: TRBJ1-2
cdr3_aa: ASSEGPQGGIYGYT

v_call: TRBV14
j_call: TRBJ1-5
cdr3_aa: ASHRTNQPQH

v_call: TRBV10-1
j_call: TRBJ2-1
cdr3_aa: ASSDPAGSRGEQF

v_call: TRBV5-6
j_call: TRBJ1-3
cdr3_aa: ASSLVSTGGNTIY

v_call: TRBV7-2
j_call: TRBJ2-1
cdr3_aa: ASSFGTLAYNEQF

v_call: TRBV27
j_call: TRBJ2-7
cdr3_aa: ASKALAGPYEQY

v_call: TRBV27
j_call: TRBJ1-2
cdr3_aa: ASSPKGDTRASYGYT

v_call: TRBV9
j_call: TRBJ1-2
cdr3_aa: ASSARGGAGYGYT

v_call: TRBV28
j_call: TRBJ1-6
cdr3_aa: ASVGGSSYNSPLH

v_call: TRBV9
j_call: TRBJ2-7
cdr3_aa: ASSPRQSARYEQY

v_call: TRBV27
j_call: TRBJ1-4
cdr3_aa: ASSSIATNEKLF

v_call: TRBV29-1
j_call: TRBJ2-2
cdr3_aa: SVDSGRNNGELF

v_call: TRBV11-2
j_call: TRBJ1-2
cdr3_aa: ASSLAGQGAFGYGYT

v_call: TRBV19
j_call: TRBJ1-6
cdr3_aa: ASANRGHNSPLH

v_call: TRBV6-5
j_call: TRBJ1-5
cdr3_aa: ASSLSDRGQPQH

v_call: TRBV5-4
j_call: TRBJ1-3
cdr3_aa: ASSRELGGSGNTIY

v_call: TRBV19
j_call: TRBJ2-6
cdr3_aa: ASSMAGFSGANVLT

v_call: TRBV29-1
j_call: TRBJ1-1
cdr3_aa: SVALSNTEAF

v_call: TRBV24-1
j_call: TRBJ2-1
cdr3_aa: ATSDVLAGSYNEQF

v_call: TRBV3-1/TRBV3-2
j_call: TRBJ1-5
cdr3_aa: ASSQVAGHQPQH

v_call: TRBV6-1
j_call: TRBJ2-1
cdr3_aa: ASSDPEGTEFGPYNEQF

v_call: TRBV6-5
j_call: TRBJ1-1
cdr3_aa: ASIQAEKNTEAF

v_call: TRBV5-1
j_call: TRBJ2-1
cdr3_aa: ASSLLTEPYNEQF

v_call: TRBV18
j_call: TRBJ1-2
cdr3_aa: ASAPGQGDGYT

v_call: TRBV14
j_call: TRBJ1-2
cdr3_aa: ASSQDQQNYGYT

v_call: TRBV5-1
j_call: TRBJ2-5
cdr3_aa: ASSYPGPGQETQY

v_call: TRBV6-5
j_call: TRBJ1-5
cdr3_aa: ASSYTQGNQPQH

v_call: TRBV18
j_call: TRBJ2-2
cdr3_aa: ASSPPKASGYTGELF

v_call: TRBV7-9
j_call: TRBJ1-1
cdr3_aa: ASSPGGGEGTEAF

v_call: TRBV29-1
j_call: TRBJ1-2
cdr3_aa: SVEKQGWGYT

v_call: TRBV21-1
j_call: TRBJ2-1
cdr3_aa: ASSANGRTWRNEQF

v_call: TRBV2
j_call: TRBJ2-3
cdr3_aa: ASSEAGGTDTQY

v_call: TRBV3-1/TRBV3-2
j_call: TRBJ1-1
cdr3_aa: ASSLTGMNTEAF

v_call: TRBV9
j_call: TRBJ2-7
cdr3_aa: ASSVAVAQINEQY